This is a list of T cell receptor beta chains from one sample in a study of T-cell memory formation after mild COVID-19. TCRdb passed the 5' RACE reads through MiXCR, listing each CDR3 protein once. This sample has about 470,000 distinct CDR3 sequences, with about 23% found just once. What was sequenced was PBMCs or a T cell subset sorted from them (not recorded which). The receptors were sampled from an adult woman who had mild COVID-19 (a few samples of this study predate the infection). Cell type and time point are not known. Each CDR3 is given with its conserved first and last residue. A D gene is named only where the DNA matches it firmly. Clone size is stated in some rows and not others, as once, few, many or a class when expanded.

TRBJ2-5,TRBV6-5,few,.,CASSYSLAGETQYF,TGTGCCAGCAGTTACTCGTTGGCAGGGGAGACCCAGTACTTC
TRBJ1-2,TRBV4-1,.,TRBD1,CASREPGQHYGYTF,TGCGCCAGCAGAGAACCGGGACAGCACTATGGCTACACCTTC
TRBJ2-5,TRBV5-4,.,TRBD1,CASSRTTGGGETQYF,TGTGCCAGCAGCCGGACGACAGGGGGCGGGGAGACCCAGTACTTC
TRBJ1-1,TRBV18,.,.,CASSPFGRNTEAFF,TGTGCCAGCTCACCATTCGGGAGGAACACTGAAGCTTTCTTT
TRBJ2-6,TRBV12-3/TRBV12-4,.,.,CASSGSSGANVLTF,TGTGCCAGCAGCGGAAGCTCTGGGGCCAACGTCCTGACTTTC
TRBJ2-1,TRBV18,.,.,CASSSLPSSYNEQFF,TGTGCCAGCTCGTCACTACCTAGCTCCTACAATGAGCAGTTCTTC
TRBJ2-7,TRBV5-1,.,.,CASSSDTKQYF,TGCGCCAGCAGCTCCGACACGAAGCAGTACTTC
TRBJ1-3,TRBV7-6,few,.,CASSLNKGNTIYF,TGTGCCAGCAGCTTAAATAAGGGAAACACCATATATTTT
TRBJ2-3,TRBV5-6,few,.,CASSYGASRTDTQYF,TGTGCCAGCAGCTACGGAGCTTCGCGCACAGATACGCAGTATTTT
TRBJ1-6,TRBV5-4,few,.,CASSFVGSYNSPLHF,TGTGCCAGCAGCTTCGTCGGCTCCTATAATTCACCCCTCCACTTT
TRBJ2-3,TRBV20-1,few,.,CSAREDSTDTQYF,TGCAGTGCTAGAGAGGACAGCACAGATACGCAGTATTTT
TRBJ1-2,TRBV5-6,few,.,CASSLVGGANYGYTF,TGTGCCAGCAGCTTGGTAGGAGGCGCTAACTATGGCTACACCTTC
TRBJ2-7,TRBV25-1,.,TRBD2,CASSGDYTYEQYF,TGTGCCAGCAGTGGGGACTATACCTACGAGCAGTACTTC
TRBJ2-7,TRBV10-3,few,.,CATKGGTFPLEQYF,TGTGCCACAAAAGGAGGGACGTTCCCTCTCGAGCAGTACTTC
TRBJ2-1,TRBV4-1,many,TRBD1,CASSQEPGQATSYNEQFF,TGCGCCAGCAGCCAAGAGCCAGGACAGGCAACCTCCTACAATGAGCAGTTCTTC
TRBJ2-7,TRBV9,.,TRBD1,CASSVGGQPYEQYF,TGTGCCAGCAGCGTAGGGGGACAGCCTTACGAGCAGTACTTC
TRBJ2-7,TRBV29-1,few,.,CSVKGADEQYF,TGCAGCGTAAAGGGAGCCGACGAGCAGTACTTC
TRBJ1-1,TRBV5-1,.,TRBD1,CASSLAHTGVNTEAFF,TGCGCCAGCAGCTTGGCCCACACAGGGGTGAACACTGAGGCTTTCTTT
TRBJ1-1,TRBV12-3/TRBV12-4,.,.,CASRITNTEAFF,TGTGCCAGCAGGATTACGAACACTGAAGCTTTCTTT
TRBJ1-6,TRBV15,.,.,CATSLQESPLHF,TGTGCCACCAGCCTCCAGGAGTCACCCCTCCACTTT
TRBJ1-1,TRBV7-9,many,TRBD1,CASSFGQGGTEAFF,TGTGCCAGCAGCTTCGGACAGGGAGGGACTGAAGCTTTCTTT
TRBJ2-2,TRBV7-2,few,.,CASSGGGPGTGELFF,TGTGCCAGCAGCGGCGGGGGCCCGGGCACCGGGGAGCTGTTTTTT
TRBJ2-5,TRBV5-1,.,.,CASSRGAAQETQYF,TGCGCCAGCAGCCGCGGGGCGGCCCAAGAGACCCAGTACTTC
TRBJ1-1,TRBV9,once,.,CASSVGGGPTEAFF,TGTGCCAGCAGCGTAGGAGGGGGTCCCACTGAAGCTTTCTTT
TRBJ2-5,TRBV2,few,.,CASSEALDTSLYQETQYF,TGTGCCAGCAGTGAAGCGTTAGACACCTCTTTGTACCAAGAGACCCAGTACTTC
TRBJ2-2,TRBV5-5,.,.,CASSLDRGWPGRELFF,TGTGCCAGCAGCTTGGATAGAGGGTGGCCTGGCCGGGAGCTGTTTTTT
TRBJ2-7,TRBV4-3,few,.,CASSQDRKVVGALTLDTRDEQYF,TGCGCCAGCAGCCAAGATAGGAAGGTCGTGGGGGCGCTAACTCTCGATACGCGGGACGAGCAGTACTTC
TRBJ2-3,TRBV9,once,TRBD2,CASSTRTSGSGDSSTDTQYF,TGTGCCAGCAGCACGAGGACTAGCGGGAGTGGGGATTCTAGCACAGATACGCAGTATTTT
TRBJ1-1,TRBV2,.,.,CASERVNTEAFF,TGTGCCAGCGAGCGGGTGAACACTGAAGCTTTCTTT
TRBJ1-2,TRBV12-3/TRBV12-4,.,TRBD1,CASSQQDRGLGGYTF,TGTGCCAGCAGTCAGCAGGACAGGGGGCTGGGGGGCTACACCTTC
TRBJ2-1,TRBV7-9,.,TRBD1,CASRLGQGNYNEQFF,TGTGCCAGCAGGCTAGGACAGGGAAATTACAATGAGCAGTTCTTC